The 15 T cell receptor beta chains presented below share a single source sample, sequenced in a study of cytomegalovirus exposure and HLA in healthy donors. With 60 Vbeta and 13 Jbeta primers, the PCR was carried out. Profiled with immunoSEQ multiplex PCR; TCRdb holds only in-frame clones, not every one. This table holds about 180,000 clones, less than 90% found once. The sequenced material came from PBMCs. All receptors come from a young man in good health and CMV-seronegative.

The chain employs TRBV13 and TRBJ2-7; 7 bases fit TRBD1. The V and J ends lost 6 bases and 0 bases, in that order; junction bases with no gene match: 5. Germline lookup yields CDR1 PRHDT and CDR2 FYEKMQ (reference sequence). The CDR3 runs 14 residues. CDR3 residues: CASSRTGSSYEQYF. The CDR3 region has the DNA TGTGCCAGCAGTCGGACAGGTAGCTCCTACGAGCAGTACTTC.

Points on this clone: This CDR3 is also generated by other DNA sequences in the sample. The gene calls are TRBV18 and TRBJ2-5; tentatively, D is TRBD2 (6 bases). Germline V lookup: CDR1 KGHSH, CDR2 LQKENI. The CDR3 has 13 amino acids. V lost 3 bases to trimming and J lost 5 bases, with 10 bases between them. CDR3 protein: CASSPLRGETQYF. CDR3 bases: TGTGCCAGCTCACCCCTACGGGGGGAGACCCAGTACTTC.

The V gene is TRBV6-6, the J gene TRBJ1-4, with TRBD1 as a possible D gene (5 bases). This CDR3 comprises 14 residues. Per the germline V gene, CDR1 is MNHNY and CDR2 is SVGAGI (reference sequence). V was shortened by 6 bases and J by 6 bases, with 14 bases between the two germline ends. In nucleotides, the CDR3 is TGTGCCAGCAGATACAGGCGGTTGGATGAAAAACTGTTTTTT. Amino acids: CASRYRRLDEKLFF.

The chain combines TRBV10-3 with TRBJ2-1; the match to TRBD1 covers 8 bases. The CDR3 is 15 residues long. Germline trimming cut 3 bases from V and 2 bases from J; bases unmatched to any gene: 3. The germline CDR1 and CDR2 sequences are ENHRY and SYGVKD. In DNA form, the CDR3 reads TGTGCCATCAGTGAACAGGACAGGGCCTACAATGAGCAGTTCTTC. Translating gives CAISEQDRAYNEQFF.

This rearrangement joins TRBV6-5 to TRBJ1-3; D unclear. The germline V gene has CDR1 MNHEY and CDR2 SVGAGI. CDR3 size: 15 residues. V lost 0 bases and J 4 bases, leaving 10 bases between the germline ends. CDR3 protein: CASSYSGSGGNTIYF. DNA for the CDR3: TGTGCCAGCAGTTACTCAGGGAGTGGGGGAAACACCATATATTTT.

This rearrangement joins TRBV5-6 to TRBJ1-2; the match to TRBD1 covers 8 bases. Germline lookup yields CDR1 SGHDT and CDR2 YYEEEE. The CDR3 sequence is 14 residues long. The junction had 15 bases not matched to a gene; V was cut back by 9 bases and J by 8 bases. CDR3 in DNA: TGTGCCACCACCAGGCAGGGGGCGAATGACGGCTACACCTTC. This translates into CATTRQGANDGYTF.

This chain joins TRBV2 and TRBJ2-7; D remains ambiguous. Trimming shortened V by 7 bases and J by 4 bases, and 11 bases separated the two germline ends. The germline V gene encodes CDR1 SNHLY and CDR2 FYNNEI. The CDR3 runs 12 residues. The CDR3 loop reads CASTIREYEQYF. CDR3 sequence (DNA): TGTGCCAGCACGATTAGAGAATACGAGCAGTACTTC.

The chain uses TRBV11-3 and TRBJ2-7; 9 positions match TRBD1. The V gene's germline CDR1 is SGHNT and CDR2 YENEEA. With 5 bases clipped from V and 1 base from J, the junction kept 9 bases outside the gene matches. The CDR3 contains 16 residues. CDR3 residues: CASSLEQTGGSYEQYF. The CDR3 region has the DNA TGTGCCAGCAGCCTCGAGCAGACAGGGGGATCCTACGAGCAGTACTTC. The full variable domain, in which reference TRBV11-3 and TRBJ2-7 provide the parts outside the CDR3, is EAGVVQSPRYKIIEKKQPVAFWCNPISGHNTLYWYLQNLGQGPELLIRYENEEAVDDSQLPKDRFSAERLKGVDSTLKIQPAELGDSAVYLCASSLEQTGGSYEQYFGPGTRLTVT.

This chain uses TRBV4-3 with TRBJ2-5; 9 bases align to TRBD2. Germline loops: CDR1 LGHNA, CDR2 YSLEER. V was clipped by 4 bases and J by 5 bases; unmatched bases: 8. The CDR3 totals 15 residues. The DNA for the CDR3 is TGCGCCAGCAGCCGCGGCGGGAGGGCCGCCGAGACCCAGTACTTC. Protein sequence: CASSRGGRAAETQYF.

This clone was counted between two and nine times. The V call is TRBV6-4, the J call TRBJ1-1; D unclear. Germline CDR1 MRHNA, CDR2 SNTAGT. The CDR3 is 13 amino acids. With 6 bases removed from V and 0 bases from J, the gap between germline ends came to 8 bases. Written as DNA, the CDR3 is TGTGCCAGCAGAAAGGGAGTGAACACTGAAGCTTTCTTT. Translating it yields CASRKGVNTEAFF.

The chain has TRBV5-1 and TRBJ2-5; TRBD1 matches 11 bases. The J call may be in error: the DNA end matches TRBJ2-7 better. CDR1 and CDR2 (germline): SGHRS, YFSETQ. The CDR3 runs to 14 residues. The CDR3 reads CASSGDRGIYEQYF. CDR3 bases: TGCGCCAGCAGCGGGGACAGGGGGATCTACGAGCAGTACTTC.

To note about this clone: One end of the junction is discordant with germline, which a read error may explain. The V call is TRBV7-9, the J call TRBJ2-3; 8 nucleotides line up with TRBD2. The germline V gene has CDR1 SEHNR and CDR2 FQNEAQ (reference sequence). The CDR3 loop spans 16 amino acids. The CDR3, as DNA: TGTTCCAGCAGCCTCCTAGCGGGCGCGGGGACAGATACGCAGTATTTT. Its protein product is CSSSLLAGAGTDTQYF.

This clone was seen a single time. The rearrangement joins TRBV18 to TRBJ2-2; 7 positions match TRBD1. Trimming cost V 0 bases and J 1 base; bases outside gene matches: 2. Germline-derived CDR1 and CDR2 are KGHSH and LQKENI. CDR3 length: 16 residues. CDR3 protein: CASSPPTGRNTGELFF. DNA for the CDR3: TGTGCCAGCTCACCACCGACAGGGAGGAACACCGGGGAGCTGTTTTTT. The variable domain in full, with the rest retrieved from reference TRBV18 and TRBJ2-2, is NAGVMQNPRHLVRRRGQEARLRCSPMKGHSHVYWYRQLPEEGLKFMVYLQKENIIDESGMPKERFSAEFPKEGPSILRIQQVVRGDSAAYFCASSPPTGRNTGELFFGEGSRLTVL.

This chain uses TRBV7-2 with TRBJ2-1; no firm D call. The CDR3 sequence is 11 residues long. The V end lost 4 bases, the J end lost 10 bases, and 8 bases lay between the germline ends. Germline values: CDR1 SGHTA, CDR2 FQGNSA. CDR3 protein: CASSSGREQFF. CDR3 nucleotide sequence: TGTGCCAGCAGCTCGGGTAGGGAGCAGTTCTTC.

DNA of the CDR3: TGCGCCAGCAGTGTAACAGGGCCGCACGATTATAGCAATCAGCCCCAGCATTTT. Amino acids: CASSVTGPHDYSNQPQHF. The rearrangement links TRBV10-2 to TRBJ1-5; tentatively, D is TRBD1 (6 bases). V lost 4 bases and J 0 bases, leaving 19 bases between the germline ends. From germline, CDR1 is WSHSY and CDR2 SAAADI. The CDR3 extends over 18 amino acids.